The 26 T cell receptor beta chains reported below all come from one sample, sequenced in a study of T cell repertoires in cytomegalovirus infection. One entry per CDR3 protein results from TCRdb running MiXCR on the reads. This table has approximately 390,000 distinct CDR3 sequences, nearly 35% appearing once. The antigens these receptors bind are not known. Sample: cultured PBMCs, taken from culture after CMV antigen stimulation. Source of these receptors: a human donor in good health (CMV status not recorded). Some clones in this sample may be carry-over from other donors' samples.

This clonotype was recorded at least ten times. This chain links TRBV11-3 with TRBJ2-1, with 10 bases aligning to TRBD2. Germline values: CDR1 SGHNT, CDR2 YENEEA. The CDR3 runs 16 residues. V shed 5 bases, J shed 6 bases, and the junction held 10 bases outside the gene matches. CDR3: CASSGPLAGAGNEQFF. CDR3 DNA: TGTGCCAGCAGCGGACCGCTAGCGGGAGCAGGCAATGAGCAGTTCTTC. The full variable domain, completed using reference TRBV11-3 and TRBJ2-1, is EAGVVQSPRYKIIEKKQPVAFWCNPISGHNTLYWYLQNLGQGPELLIRYENEEAVDDSQLPKDRFSAERLKGVDSTLKIQPAELGDSAVYLCASSGPLAGAGNEQFFGPGTRLTVL.

There are a few counts of this clonotype. V gene TRBV15 combines with J gene TRBJ2-3, with D unclear. Per the germline V gene, CDR1 is LNHNV and CDR2 is YYDKDF (reference sequence). Trimming left V 6 bases short and J 0 bases short, with 10 bases between. The CDR3 contains 14 residues. The DNA for the CDR3 is TGTGCCACCAGTACCCGTTTAAGCACAGATACGCAGTATTTT. Its translation: CATSTRLSTDTQYF.

This rearrangement joins TRBV12-3 or TRBV12-4 to TRBJ1-1, with no clear D. This CDR3 region has 13 residues. V lost 5 bases to trimming and J lost 3 bases, with 10 bases between them. The CDR3 DNA reads TGTGCCAGCAGTCTCACACCTGACACTGAAGCTTTCTTT. Translating it yields CASSLTPDTEAFF.

The table lists this clonotype with a few counts. This chain joins TRBV7-9 and TRBJ2-1, with 8 bases identical to TRBD1. Germline V gives CDR1 SEHNR, CDR2 FQNEAQ (reference sequence). CDR3 length: 15 amino acids. The V gene end was trimmed by 4 bases and the J gene end by 3 bases; junction bases not matched to a gene: 5. CDR3 sequence: CASSSLDRDYNEQFF. CDR3 nucleotide sequence: TGTGCCAGCAGCTCCTTGGACAGGGACTACAATGAGCAGTTCTTC.

The sample holds many counts of this clonotype. V is TRBV7-8 and J is TRBJ2-7; TRBD2 agrees at 7 bases. Losses at the gene ends were 5 bases for V and 3 bases for J; bases not matched to a gene: 4. The CDR3 is made up of 13 amino acids. Germline CDR1 and CDR2: SGHVS and FQNEAQ. This CDR3 is CASSRDYFYEQYV. DNA of the CDR3: TGTGCCAGCAGCCGGGACTACTTCTACGAGCAGTACGTC.

This clonotype has a handful of counts. The chain combines TRBV11-2 with TRBJ2-7; TRBD2 aligns across 11 bases. The CDR3 is 17 amino acids. After removal of 2 bases from V and 1 base from J, the junction contained 7 bases not matched to a gene. Germline values: CDR1 SGHAT, CDR2 FQNNGV. The CDR3 loop is CASSLTSGSMTSYEQYF. The CDR3 DNA follows: TGTGCCAGCAGCTTAACTAGCGGGAGTATGACTTCCTACGAGCAGTACTTC.

This clonotype has more than one count but fewer than ten. V and J are TRBV10-3 and TRBJ2-3, with D perhaps given as TRBD1 or TRBD2 (5 bases each). The V gene lost 7 bases and the J gene lost 1 base, with 18 bases spanning the gap. The CDR3 is made up of 16 amino acids. Germline V gene lookup returns CDR1 ENHRY and CDR2 SYGVKD. CDR3 sequence: CAITAGPSRGTDTQYF. The CDR3 nucleotides are TGTGCCATCACTGCGGGTCCCTCCAGGGGCACAGATACGCAGTATTTT.

The chain combines TRBV7-2 with TRBJ2-1; tentative D call: TRBD1 (5 bases). The CDR3 has 13 residues. The V end lost 2 bases, the J end lost 8 bases, and 10 bases lay between the germline ends. CDR1 and CDR2 (germline): SGHTA, FQGNSA. CDR3: CASSLSSRDEQFF. The CDR3 DNA sequence: TGTGCCAGCAGCTTATCCAGCAGGGATGAGCAGTTCTTC.

This clonotype was seen more than once but under ten times. The chain has TRBV27 and TRBJ2-4; tentatively, D is TRBD1 (6 bases). V lost 5 bases to trimming and J lost 1 base, with 21 bases between them. This CDR3 has 18 residues. Germline CDR1 MNHEY, CDR2 SMNVEV (reference sequence). As DNA, the CDR3 is TGTGCCAGCAGTGTGATCGGGACACCCGGGGAGGCCAAAAACATTCAGTACTTC. It specifies CASSVIGTPGEAKNIQYF.

This chain joins TRBV11-2 and TRBJ1-4; D unclear. V was cut by 1 base and J by 7 bases, with 13 bases left in between. The CDR3 length is 15 residues. The germline V gene encodes CDR1 SGHAT and CDR2 FQNNGV. The CDR3 DNA reads as TGTGCCAGCAGCTTAGGGTCCAGGACTCGTGAAAAACTGTTTTTT. Translation: CASSLGSRTREKLFF.

The chain employs TRBV6-2 or TRBV6-3 and TRBJ2-7, with TRBD1 matching over 10 bases. Germline-derived CDR1 and CDR2 are MNHEY and SVGEGT. V was clipped by 2 bases and J by 4 bases; unmatched bases: 8. This CDR3 is built from 16 residues. CDR3 sequence (DNA): TGTGCCAGCAGTTACAGAGGTGGGACAGGGGTTTACGAGCAGTACTTC. Residues: CASSYRGGTGVYEQYF.

This rearrangement joins TRBV19 to TRBJ1-5, with a tentative D call TRBD1 (5 bases). V shed 5 bases and J shed 5 bases, with 16 bases lying between them. This CDR3 is 15 amino acids long. Germline V CDR1 and CDR2: LNHDA, SQIVND (reference sequence). The CDR3 here is CASSRQGIRDQPQHF. The CDR3 DNA reads as TGTGCCAGTAGTCGGCAGGGTATCAGGGATCAGCCCCAGCATTTT.

The rearrangement links TRBV6-5 to TRBJ2-3, with 8 bases aligning to TRBD1. Germline loops: CDR1 MNHEY, CDR2 SVGAGI. J gave up 6 bases and V 0 bases, and 5 bases lay outside the gene matches. CDR3 length: 15 amino acids. Here the CDR3 DNA reads TGTGCCAGCAGTTACTCTGGACAGGGCTGGGATACGCAGTATTTT. Its translation: CASSYSGQGWDTQYF.

CDR3 residues: CASSQGYAGLAGGRGSYNEQFF. DNA for the CDR3: TGTGCCAGCAGCCAAGGTTACGCGGGACTAGCGGGAGGTCGGGGCTCCTACAATGAGCAGTTCTTC. J is TRBJ2-1 and V is TRBV4-2, with 15 nucleotides matching TRBD2. J lost 0 bases, V lost 1 base, and 13 bases had no gene match. CDR1 is LGHNA and CDR2 is YNFKEQ in the germline V gene. The CDR3 runs 22 residues.

The chain recombines TRBV20-1 with TRBJ2-3; TRBD2 aligns across 8 bases. J lost 6 bases, V lost 2 bases, and 4 bases had no gene match. This CDR3 is built from 13 residues. The germline V gene has CDR1 DFQATT and CDR2 SNEGSKA (reference sequence). CDR3 bases: TGCAGTGCTAGAACGAGCGGGAGTGATACGCAGTATTTT. Translated: CSARTSGSDTQYF.

The V gene is TRBV7-9, the J gene TRBJ1-5; D possibly corresponds to TRBD1 (5 bases). This CDR3 spans 14 amino acids. V shed 4 bases and J shed 4 bases, with 11 bases lying between them. Germline CDR1 reads SEHNR; CDR2 reads FQNEAQ (reference sequence). The CDR3: CASSWGGVNQPQHF. The CDR3 coding sequence is TGTGCCAGCAGCTGGGGCGGGGTGAATCAGCCCCAGCATTTT.

J is TRBJ1-4 and V is TRBV20-1; D not resolved. The germline V and J ends were trimmed by 3 bases and 3 bases, with 14 bases remaining between them. The germline V gene has CDR1 DFQATT and CDR2 SNEGSKA (reference sequence). This CDR3 has 15 residues. The CDR3 spells CSARDYGRANEKLFF. In nucleotides, the CDR3 is TGCAGTGCTAGGGATTACGGGAGGGCTAATGAAAAACTGTTTTTT.

CDR3 sequence: CASRRTGGEYNEQFF. DNA of the CDR3: TGTGCCAGCAGGCGTACAGGGGGCGAGTACAATGAGCAGTTCTTC. The chain combines TRBV7-4 with TRBJ2-1; 9 bases agree with TRBD1. This CDR3 comprises 15 residues. V was pared by 6 bases and J by 4 bases, with 7 bases of the junction left unmatched. Germline CDR1 reads SGHVT; CDR2 reads SQSDAQ.

The rearrangement links TRBV9 to TRBJ2-1; 7 bases map to TRBD2. V was pared by 3 bases and J by 1 base, with 4 bases of the junction left unmatched. The CDR3 extends over 15 amino acids. The germline CDR1 and CDR2 sequences are SGDLS and YYNGEE. The CDR3 is CASSAWGGSYNEQFF. CDR3 nucleotides: TGTGCCAGCAGCGCTTGGGGGGGTTCCTACAATGAGCAGTTCTTC.

This clonotype showed up just a few times. V usage is TRBV7-8 and J usage is TRBJ2-7, with TRBD1 as a possible D gene (6 bases). The length of the CDR3 is 16 residues. Germline V CDR1 and CDR2: SGHVS, FQNEAQ. V lost 1 base and J lost 2, with 15 bases in between. CDR3 sequence reads: CASSLGGGAGAYEQYF. CDR3 nucleotide sequence: TGTGCCAGCAGCTTAGGGGGTGGGGCAGGGGCCTACGAGCAGTACTTC.

There are a few counts of this clonotype. V is TRBV6-2 or TRBV6-3 and J is TRBJ1-1, with no clear D. V was pared by 5 bases and J by 4 bases, with 17 bases between. The CDR3 has 15 amino acids. Germline V lookup: CDR1 MNHEY, CDR2 SVGEGT. CDR3: CASSAIPTKGTEAFF. The DNA for the CDR3 is TGTGCCAGCAGTGCGATCCCCACCAAGGGCACTGAAGCTTTCTTT.

The V gene is TRBV29-1, the J gene TRBJ2-6; the D gene is possibly TRBD1 (5 bases). V was shortened by 4 bases and J by 1 base, with 11 bases between the two germline ends. CDR1 and CDR2 (germline): SQVTM, ANQGSEA. CDR3 size: 15 residues. CDR3 residues: CSVVAGPSGANVLTF. The CDR3 DNA is TGCAGCGTTGTAGCAGGGCCATCTGGGGCCAACGTCCTGACTTTC.

This chain joins TRBV6-8 and TRBJ1-2; no clear D. V lost 2 bases and J 4 bases, leaving 8 bases between the germline ends. CDR1 is MNHGY and CDR2 is SAAAGT in the germline V gene. The CDR3 has 13 amino acids. Here the CDR3 reads CASSYHLLYGYTF. The CDR3 coding sequence is TGTGCCAGCAGTTACCACCTTCTCTATGGCTACACCTTC.

This chain links TRBV6-2 or TRBV6-3 with TRBJ1-2; the match to TRBD1 covers 7 bases. Germline values: CDR1 MNHEY, CDR2 SVGEGT. V dropped 6 bases and J dropped 4; count of bases not matched to a gene: 5. CDR3 length equals 13 residues. The CDR3 DNA is TGTGCCAGCAGGTTACGGGACAGCTATGGCTACACCTTC. Amino acid sequence: CASRLRDSYGYTF.

This clonotype was found a few times. V usage is TRBV10-3 and J usage is TRBJ1-5, with 7 nucleotides matching TRBD1. J was trimmed by 2 bases and V by 0 bases; bases with no gene match: 4. CDR3 length equals 16 residues. Germline CDR1 and CDR2: ENHRY and SYGVKD. CDR3: CAISESTGFGNQPQHF. Here the CDR3 DNA reads TGTGCCATCAGTGAGTCGACAGGGTTCGGCAATCAGCCCCAGCATTTT.

This clonotype has only a few counts. This chain uses TRBV6-5 with TRBJ1-2; 7 bases map to TRBD1. Trimming cost V 5 bases and J 4 bases; bases outside gene matches: 4. From germline, CDR1 is MNHEY and CDR2 SVGAGI. The CDR3 has 13 amino acids. The chain's CDR3 is CASSQGTVYGYTF. The CDR3 DNA sequence: TGTGCCAGCAGTCAAGGGACAGTCTATGGCTACACCTTC.